This T cell receptor (beta chain) stems from a study of cytomegalovirus exposure and HLA in healthy donors. About the research overall: Roughly 80 million unique TCRs from HLA-typed donors made up an early data release.

Study results and limitations: Using a false discovery rate of 0.05, a later analysis showed that approximately 17,000 TCR beta sequences were associated with HLA alleles. For most TCR sequences rarity was the rule, although some public TCRs occurred in many donors.

The V segment lost 7 bases and the J segment 4 bases; nucleotides outside the gene matches: 8. Germline CDR1 LNHDA, CDR2 SQIVND (reference sequence). The CDR3 runs to 14 residues. PCR amplification relied on 60 Vbeta primers (plus 13 Jbeta primers). The assay was immunoSEQ multiplex PCR, and TCRdb's table has in-frame clones only and misses some. The sample includes around 77,000 clones. Worth noting for this clone: Its antigen is still unknown.

This chain links TRBV19 with TRBJ1-2; 8 bases match TRBD1. Sequences were obtained from PBMCs. This clonotype was sampled from a man aged 45-65 years in good health and CMV-seropositive. Here the CDR3 DNA reads TGTGCCAGTAACAAGGGACAGGCTGTCTATGGCTACACCTTC. This gives the protein CASNKGQAVYGYTF. The complete variable domain, with remaining parts taken from reference TRBV19 and TRBJ1-2, reads DGGITQSPKYLFRKEGQNVTLSCEQNLNHDAMYWYRQDPGQGLRLIYYSQIVNDFQKGDIAEGYSVSREKKESFPLTVTSAQKNPTAFYLCASNKGQAVYGYTFGSGTRLTVV.